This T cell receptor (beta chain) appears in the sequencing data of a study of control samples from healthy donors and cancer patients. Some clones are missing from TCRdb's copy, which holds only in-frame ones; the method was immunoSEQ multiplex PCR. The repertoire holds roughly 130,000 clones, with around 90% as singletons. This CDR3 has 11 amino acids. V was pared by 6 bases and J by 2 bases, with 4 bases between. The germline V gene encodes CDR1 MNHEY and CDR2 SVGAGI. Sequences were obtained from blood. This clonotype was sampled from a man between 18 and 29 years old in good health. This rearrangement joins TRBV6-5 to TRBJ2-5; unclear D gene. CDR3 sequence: CASRKQETQYF. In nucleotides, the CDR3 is TGTGCCAGCAGGAAACAAGAGACCCAGTACTTC.